This T cell receptor (beta chain) was profiled in a study of CD8+ T cells in alopecia areata. Overall study: Each of the treated patients was given oral tofacitinib, 5 to 10 mg twice daily, for moderate-to-severe alopecia areata.

Points from the study as a whole: In scalp and blood during tofacitinib, many expanded lesional clones persisted. Mice showed TCR sharing more clearly than patients did, possibly owing to HLA.

The treatment here: oral pan-JAK inhibitor, 5-10 mg twice daily. In alopecia areata patients, both lesional scalp punch biopsies and peripheral blood were collected. This clone was detected a few times. Its antigen is currently unknown. Within the sample, other DNA sequences also encode this same CDR3. Germline CDR1 reads SQVTM; CDR2 reads ANQGSEA. The CDR3 contains 11 residues. Deletions cut 4 bases from V and 3 bases from J, with 6 bases between. Sequencing templates came from extracted RNA that was reverse transcribed into cDNA. Method: immunoSEQ multiplex PCR; TCRdb's copy keeps in-frame clones and lacks some. The data contain fewer than 250,000 clones, 64% of them singletons.

The TCR was taken from a human donor with alopecia areata. The chain employs TRBV29-1 and TRBJ1-1; D gene uncertain. The sample here was CD4+ T cells sorted from blood, taken at week 4, from a patient treated with tofacitinib. The CDR3 DNA reads TGCAGCGTTGGAGATTACACTGAAGCTTTCTTT. It codes for CSVGDYTEAFF.